These 2 T cell receptor beta chains came from one sample sequenced in a study of shared clonotypes between healthy human individuals. The protocol was immunoSEQ multiplex PCR, while the TCRdb copy is restricted to in-frame clones and leaves out a portion. The sample has over a million clones, about 74% seen once. Sequencing was done on a sample of memory CD4+ T cells sorted from blood. Subset meaning: CD45RA-negative fraction. These receptors originate from a young man in good health.

The J gene is TRBJ1-2, the V gene TRBV5-5; TRBD1 is a possible D gene (6 bases). V was pared by 0 bases and J by 2 bases, with 11 bases between. Looked up from germline, CDR1 is SGHKS and CDR2 is YYEKEE (reference sequence). The CDR3 covers 15 residues. This chain's CDR3 is CASSLATGKNYGYTF. The DNA of the CDR3 is TGTGCCAGCAGCTTGGCGACAGGCAAAAACTATGGCTACACCTTC.

This sequence joins TRBV6-1 and TRBJ2-5, with 11 bases matching TRBD2. The length of the CDR3 is 15 residues. CDR1 is MNHNS and CDR2 is SASEGT in the germline V gene. J lost 2 bases, V lost 7 bases, and 6 bases had no gene match. CDR3 in DNA: TGTGCCAGCAATCTAGCGGGGGGTAATCAAGAGACCCAGTACTTC. Its protein is CASNLAGGNQETQYF.